Shown below are 16 T cell receptor beta chains from a single sample sequenced in a study of blood T cell repertoires in COVID-19. Produced via immunoSEQ multiplex PCR; TCRdb's table is partial and in-frame only. This sample has roughly 160,000 clones, with approximately 90% found just once. The sample taken for sequencing was peripheral blood. The receptors were gathered from a man aged 45 to 65 who had recovered from COVID-19.

The chain links TRBV19 to TRBJ2-3; 7 nucleotides align to TRBD2. V trimming: 4 bases; J trimming: 0 bases; junction bases outside the gene matches: 10. This CDR3 is built from 17 residues. Germline V gene sequence: CDR1 LNHDA, CDR2 SQIVND (reference sequence). In DNA form, the CDR3 reads TGTGCCAGTAGTACTAAGGGTAGGACTAGGAGCACAGATACGCAGTATTTT. Residues: CASSTKGRTRSTDTQYF.

The chain couples TRBV11-2 to TRBJ2-3; possible D gene TRBD2, 5 bases. The CDR3 length is 15 residues. The germline V and J ends were trimmed by 0 bases and 1 base, with 8 bases remaining between them. CDR1 is SGHAT and CDR2 is FQNNGV in the germline V gene. CDR3 protein: CASSLDLSGTDTQYF. CDR3 bases: TGTGCCAGCAGCTTAGATCTTAGCGGCACAGATACGCAGTATTTT.

The chain couples TRBV9 to TRBJ2-3; TRBD2 matches at 15 bases. Germline lookup yields CDR1 SGDLS and CDR2 YYNGEE. J was trimmed by 5 bases and V by 4 bases; bases with no gene match: 5. The CDR3 sequence is 16 residues long. The DNA for the CDR3 is TGTGCCAGCAGCTACGGACTAGCGGGAGGGAAAGATACGCAGTATTTT. Translation gives CASSYGLAGGKDTQYF.

The chain links TRBV7-3 to TRBJ2-3; 8 bases match TRBD1. The CDR3 contains 13 residues. The germline V gene encodes CDR1 SGHTA and CDR2 FQGTGA. V lost 3 bases and J lost 6; bases outside the gene matches: 2. The CDR3 DNA is TGTGCCAGCAGCTTCCGACAGGGGGATACGCAGTATTTT. This translates into CASSFRQGDTQYF.

The chain recombines TRBV27 with TRBJ2-1; 10 bases line up with TRBD2. CDR3 length: 16 residues. V was pared by 6 bases and J by 7 bases, with 12 bases of the junction left unmatched. Germline lookup yields CDR1 MNHEY and CDR2 SMNVEV (reference sequence). CDR3 coding DNA: TGTGCCAGCAGCGTCTTCCCTAGCGGGGGCGGGAATGAGCAGTTCTTC. Protein sequence: CASSVFPSGGGNEQFF.

The V gene is TRBV6-5, the J gene TRBJ2-1; possibly TRBD2 for D (5 bases). The CDR3 covers 14 residues. CDR1 and CDR2 (germline): MNHEY, SVGAGI. Trimming removed 8 bases at V and 3 bases at J, with 14 bases between. Here the CDR3 DNA reads TGTGCCAGCTTCGACTATCGGGGCTACAATGAGCAGTTCTTC. The encoded protein is CASFDYRGYNEQFF.

The chain combines TRBV2 with TRBJ1-2; 7 bases map to TRBD1. The CDR3 contains 14 residues. Germline V gene data show CDR1 as SNHLY and CDR2 as FYNNEI. V was pared by 7 bases and J by 7 bases, with 12 bases of the junction left unmatched. CDR3 residues: CASTLAGGISGYTF. In nucleotides, the CDR3 is TGTGCCAGCACCCTCGCAGGGGGGATAAGTGGCTACACCTTC.

With regard to this clone: A much larger clone is a single base away; this may be a read error. The chain is built from TRBV6-5 and TRBJ2-3; D possibly corresponds to TRBD1 (6 bases). V was shortened by 6 bases and J by 0 bases, with 10 bases between the two germline ends. CDR3 size: 14 residues. In germline, CDR1 is MNHEY, CDR2 SVGAGI. CDR3 bases: TGTGCCAGCAGGCGGACAGACAGCACAGATACGCAGTATTTT. Translated, it gives CASRRTDSTDTQYF.

Only one count was recorded for this clone. V and J are TRBV27 and TRBJ2-7, with TRBD2 as a possible D gene (5 bases). V lost 6 bases and J 4 bases, leaving 13 bases between the germline ends. This CDR3 has 13 amino acids. Germline V CDR1 and CDR2: MNHEY, SMNVEV (reference sequence). For the CDR3, the DNA is TGTGCCAGCAGGGACTTTTATTCTTACGAGCAGTACTTC. This translates into CASRDFYSYEQYF.

CDR3 DNA sequence: TGTGCCTGGAGTCAGGACATGGGAGGCTACACCTTC. This codes for CAWSQDMGGYTF. The J gene is TRBJ1-2, the V gene TRBV30, with D tentatively TRBD1 (5 bases). The germline CDR1 and CDR2 sequences are GTSNPN and SVGIG (reference sequence). Trimming removed 2 bases from V and 8 bases from J, with 12 bases in between. The CDR3 totals 12 residues.

In its sample, this clone was seen once. The chain uses TRBV5-4 and TRBJ1-2; the match to TRBD1 covers 9 bases. After removal of 2 bases from V and 8 bases from J, the junction contained 19 bases not matched to a gene. The CDR3 contains 18 residues. Germline CDR1 and CDR2: SGHNT and YYREEE (reference sequence). The CDR3 reads CASSLGRGQGKDVYGYTF. The CDR3 nucleotides read TGTGCCAGCAGCTTAGGTAGGGGACAGGGTAAGGACGTGTACGGCTACACCTTC.

In DNA form, the CDR3 reads TGTGCCAGCAGTGAATCGTACAGGGGGGTGAATTCACCCCTCCACTTT. Translated: CASSESYRGVNSPLHF. The rearrangement links TRBV25-1 to TRBJ1-6, with TRBD1 matching 8 bases. The CDR3 covers 16 residues. Looked up from germline, CDR1 is MGHDK and CDR2 is SYGVNS. V was clipped by 1 base and J by 7 bases; unmatched bases: 6.

This clone was counted a single time. For the CDR3, the DNA is TGTGCCAGCAGCAAAACCCCGGGGGGGTACTATGGCTACACCTTC. It yields the protein CASSKTPGGYYGYTF. The chain uses TRBV21-1 and TRBJ1-2. TRBV21-1 is a pseudogene segment. This CDR3 is 15 amino acids long.

The gene calls are TRBV4-3 and TRBJ2-2; 8 nucleotides match TRBD1. The V segment lost 0 bases and the J segment 5 bases; nucleotides outside the gene matches: 5. The CDR3 is 16 residues long. Germline V lookup: CDR1 LGHNA, CDR2 YSLEER. CDR3 nucleotides: TGCGCCAGCAGCCAAGAGAGCAGGGGGCGGACCGGGGAGCTGTTTTTT. It translates to CASSQESRGRTGELFF.

The chain links TRBV19 to TRBJ1-5; 9 bases match TRBD1. The V gene end was trimmed by 5 bases and the J gene end by 3 bases; junction bases not matched to a gene: 11. CDR1 is LNHDA, CDR2 SQIVND, per germline (reference sequence). The length of the CDR3 is 17 residues. Written as DNA, the CDR3 is TGTGCCAGTAGTCGCTTCTCCGGGACAGGGATCAATCAGCCCCAGCATTTT. Encoded protein: CASSRFSGTGINQPQHF.

CDR3 amino acids: CASSISGGGELFF. The DNA of the CDR3 is TGTGCCAGCAGCATTAGCGGGGGCGGGGAGCTGTTTTTT. The rearrangement joins TRBV7-3 to TRBJ2-2; 9 positions agree with TRBD2. The CDR3 contains 13 residues. J lost 7 bases, V lost 5 bases, and 2 bases had no gene match. Germline values: CDR1 SGHTA, CDR2 FQGTGA.